The sequence of this T cell receptor (beta chain) was determined in a study of T cell repertoires in cytomegalovirus infection (dated by TCRdb to between 2018 and 2020). Regarding the complete study: Alongside well-studied HLA-B-restricted epitopes, the peptide stimulations were aimed at recently identified HLA-C-restricted CMV epitopes, whose presentation resists viral immunomodulation. Because public TCR beta signatures pointed to carriage of CMV infection together with the matching HLA type, the HLA type of each donor mattered for the analysis.

Explained via the paper, the treatment or condition label denotes: in vitro stimulation with specific CMV peptide epitopes to enrich CMV-specific T cells. Sequencing was performed on an Illumina HiSeq 1500. The raw public reads went through TCRdb reprocessing: fastp at Q25, MiXCR clone calling, in-frame beta chains kept. Rows with one shared CDR3 protein collapse into an entry with the most common genes and DNA. In all, the sample holds approximately 1,000,000 distinct CDR3 sequences, and 31% of those were seen once. The ten most abundant clones make up 13% of the sample. This clonotype was seen a handful of times. Its antigen is currently not known. No clone much larger than this one lies a single base away; base qualities are absent. General conclusions and limits of the study: The ex vivo response was dominated by HLA-C-restricted CMV-specific TCR beta clonotypes, which also provided the single most frequent clonotype in two of eight donors. In both this cohort and an independent cohort of several hundred donors, the cumulative frequency of public TCR beta family members distinguished carriers of CMV infection plus the relevant HLA type.

The input for sequencing was cultured CD8+ T cells from PBMCs, taken from culture after CMV antigen stimulation. The TCR was taken from a human donor in good health (CMV status not recorded). Some clones in this sample may be carry-over from other donors' samples.

The CDR3 protein: CSARDKGTNYGYTF. In nucleotides, the sequence is TGCAGTGCTAGAGATAAGGGAACAAACTATGGCTACACCTTC. The rearrangement joined TRBV20-1 to TRBJ1-2; no D gene can be assigned with confidence. CDR1 and CDR2 are read off the germline V gene (reference sequence) as DFQATT and SNEGSKA. The V end loses 0 bases and the J end loses 2 bases, and a stretch of 10 bases separates them. The CDR3 spans 14 residues, from the cysteine through the phenylalanine. Just CDR3 DNA is preserved here, 42 bases in frame from base 1.